The 27 T cell receptor beta chains presented below share a single source sample, sequenced in a study of blood T cell repertoires in COVID-19. Profiling relied on immunoSEQ multiplex PCR, and the TCRdb table lists in-frame clones only, not all of them. The sample carries roughly 30,000 clones, around 94% recorded once. Material: peripheral blood. All receptors derive from a woman aged 70-85 years with COVID-19, enrolled during active disease.

The rearrangement uses TRBV10-3 and TRBJ2-7; the match to TRBD1 covers 9 bases. Germline CDR1 is ENHRY and CDR2 is SYGVKD. This CDR3 has 15 amino acids. Losses at the gene ends were 2 bases for V and 3 bases for J; bases not matched to a gene: 5. CDR3 sequence: CAISEPGTGRYEQYF. DNA of the CDR3: TGTGCCATCAGTGAGCCGGGGACAGGGCGCTACGAGCAGTACTTC.

This chain uses TRBV30 with TRBJ1-6; a possible D gene is TRBD1 (5 bases). The germline CDR1 and CDR2 sequences are GTSNPN and SVGIG (reference sequence). V lost 0 bases, J lost 10 bases, and 16 bases lay in between. The CDR3 extends over 15 amino acids. The CDR3 spells CAWSVLSGGDSPLHF. The CDR3 bases are TGTGCCTGGAGTGTACTCTCGGGGGGTGACTCACCCCTCCACTTT. Looking up the rest from reference TRBV30 and TRBJ1-6 gives the full variable domain: SQTIHQWPATLVQPVGSPLSLECTVEGTSNPNLYWYRQAAGRGLQLLFYSVGIGQISSEVPQNLSASRPQDRQFILSSKKLLLSDSGFYLCAWSVLSGGDSPLHFGNGTRLTVT.

The CDR3 loop is CASTPLRGGPSTDTQYF. The DNA for the CDR3 is TGTGCCAGTACCCCCTTGAGGGGGGGACCTAGCACAGATACGCAGTATTTT. The V and J genes are TRBV19 and TRBJ2-3, with a weak D call TRBD2 (7 bases). Germline assignment: CDR1 LNHDA and CDR2 SQIVND (reference sequence). V shed 7 bases and J shed 0 bases, with 20 bases lying between them. This CDR3 has 17 residues.

J is TRBJ1-2 and V is TRBV10-2, with D possibly being TRBD1 (6 bases). Germline lookup yields CDR1 WSHSY and CDR2 SAAADI. The CDR3 sequence is 14 residues long. Trimming took 5 bases from V and 2 from J, leaving 12 bases between them. The CDR3 here is CASSPRTANYGYTF. The CDR3 DNA is TGCGCCAGCAGTCCAAGGACAGCAAACTATGGCTACACCTTC.

This clone came up once. The chain employs TRBV11-2 and TRBJ1-5; TRBD1 matches at 8 bases. Unmatched junction bases numbered 3, after V lost 5 bases and J lost 3 bases. The CDR3 extends over 14 amino acids. CDR1 and CDR2 (germline): SGHAT, FQNNGV. As DNA, the CDR3 is TGTGCCAGCAGCCGGACAGGGAACAATCAGCCCCAGCATTTT. This gives the protein CASSRTGNNQPQHF.

The rearrangement joins TRBV29-1 to TRBJ2-7, with TRBD1 matching over 10 bases. The germline V gene encodes CDR1 SQVTM and CDR2 ANQGSEA. J was trimmed by 3 bases and V by 3 bases; bases with no gene match: 2. The CDR3 consists of 13 residues. The CDR3 sequence is CSVEGQGLYEQYF. The CDR3 DNA is TGCAGCGTTGAGGGACAGGGGCTCTACGAGCAGTACTTC.

The chain uses TRBV5-1 and TRBJ2-3, with 8 bases aligning to TRBD2. The CDR3 sequence is 15 residues long. Germline trimming cut 2 bases from V and 4 bases from J; bases unmatched to any gene: 6. CDR1 is SGHRS and CDR2 is YFSETQ in the germline V gene. CDR3 sequence reads: CASSFQAGDSDTQYF. The CDR3 DNA reads TGCGCCAGCAGCTTTCAAGCGGGAGACTCAGATACGCAGTATTTT.

The CDR3 protein is CASSHRSGNNQPQHF. The CDR3 DNA is TGTGCCAGCAGTCACCGATCCGGGAACAATCAGCCCCAGCATTTT. The chain links TRBV28 to TRBJ1-5, with D hard to call. In germline, CDR1 is MDHEN, CDR2 SYDVKM. V was clipped by 5 bases and J by 3 bases, with 14 bases between them. This CDR3 spans 15 amino acids.

This sequence joins TRBV3-1 (or the pseudogene TRBV3-2) and TRBJ1-2; D might be TRBD1 (5 bases). The length of the CDR3 is 14 residues. V lost 2 bases and J lost 4, with 11 bases in between. The germline V gene has CDR1 LGHDT and CDR2 YNNKEL (reference sequence). CDR3 region: CASSQTAGTYGYTF. For the CDR3, the DNA is TGTGCCAGCAGCCAAACAGCGGGGACCTATGGCTACACCTTC.

The sample holds one count of this clone. This sequence joins TRBV6-5 and TRBJ1-1; TRBD1 is a possible D gene (6 bases). This CDR3 spans 12 amino acids. Trimming removed 11 bases at V and 5 bases at J, with 15 bases between. In germline, CDR1 is MNHEY, CDR2 SVGAGI. The CDR3 bases are TGTGCCTCACAGGGTTGGGGGACTGAAGCTTTCTTT. Encoded protein: CASQGWGTEAFF.

The chain employs TRBV6-6 and TRBJ1-1; maybe TRBD1 (5 bases). V lost 5 bases and J lost 10, with 11 bases in between. The V gene's germline CDR1 is MNHNY and CDR2 SVGAGI (reference sequence). The CDR3 has 11 residues. CDR3 in amino acids: CASSTRGGAFF. The CDR3 DNA is TGTGCCAGCAGTACCCGGGGGGGAGCTTTCTTT.

The J gene is TRBJ2-1, the V gene TRBV19, with a possible D match to TRBD2 (5 bases). The CDR3 length is 13 residues. Trimming left V 2 bases short and J 5 bases short, with 7 bases between. Germline values: CDR1 LNHDA, CDR2 SQIVND (reference sequence). CDR3 in amino acids: CASSIIGNNEQFF. CDR3 DNA: TGTGCCAGTAGTATAATCGGGAACAATGAGCAGTTCTTC.

The CDR3 nucleotides read TGCGCCAGCAGCTTACAGGGCTACGAGCAGTACTTC. Its protein product is CASSLQGYEQYF. The V call is TRBV5-1, the J call TRBJ2-7; a weak D match, TRBD1 (6 bases). The CDR3 is made up of 12 amino acids. Looked up from germline, CDR1 is SGHRS and CDR2 is YFSETQ. The ends were cut back, 2 bases at V and 3 bases at J, with 6 bases in the middle.

The rearrangement joins TRBV15 to TRBJ1-1; the D is unclear. The CDR3 is 12 amino acids. Germline V gene sequence: CDR1 LNHNV, CDR2 YYDKDF (reference sequence). Trimming took off 5 bases at V and 10 bases at J, with 14 bases between the two ends. The DNA for the CDR3 is TGTGCCACCAGCGGCCCTGAGGTCGGAGCTTTCTTT. Translated, it gives CATSGPEVGAFF.

In its sample, this clone was seen once. The rearrangement links TRBV2 to TRBJ1-5; a possible D gene is TRBD1 (5 bases). The CDR3 has 14 residues. Germline values: CDR1 SNHLY, CDR2 FYNNEI. The V end was cut by 4 bases, the J end by 7 bases, with 14 bases between. CDR3 nucleotides: TGTGCCAGCAGTGCCCTCGATGGGGGGCAGCCCCAGCATTTT. Residues: CASSALDGGQPQHF.

This CDR3 reads CASAPGQGIAEAFF. CDR3 coding DNA: TGTGCCAGCGCTCCGGGACAGGGGATTGCTGAAGCTTTCTTT. The V gene is TRBV19, the J gene TRBJ1-1; 10 bases are shared with TRBD1. The CDR3 extends over 14 amino acids. Germline V gene lookup returns CDR1 LNHDA and CDR2 SQIVND (reference sequence). Germline trimming cut 9 bases from V and 6 bases from J; bases unmatched to any gene: 10.

This clone has only one observation. CDR3: CASRGDRGLAFF. In DNA, the CDR3 is TGTGCCAGCAGGGGTGACAGGGGATTGGCTTTCTTT. This chain links TRBV2 with TRBJ1-1, with 8 bases identical to TRBD1. Per the germline V gene, CDR1 is SNHLY and CDR2 is FYNNEI. The CDR3 has 12 amino acids. Trimming took 6 bases from V and 11 from J; bases not matched to a gene: 8.

The chain joins TRBV15 to TRBJ1-3; D gene uncertain. V was cut by 2 bases and J by 1 base, with 6 bases left in between. CDR3 length: 14 residues. The V gene's germline CDR1 is LNHNV and CDR2 YYDKDF (reference sequence). The CDR3 DNA reads TGTGCCACCAGCAGACCTCTATCTGGAAACACCATATATTTT. Translation gives CATSRPLSGNTIYF.

The V call is TRBV2, the J call TRBJ1-4; D gene ambiguous. Trimming left V 9 bases short and J 7 bases short, with 15 bases between. Germline loops: CDR1 SNHLY, CDR2 FYNNEI. The CDR3 runs to 13 residues. The DNA of the CDR3 is TGTGCCAGAAAAGGGTCACGGGGTGAAAAACTGTTTTTT. Protein sequence: CARKGSRGEKLFF.

The chain couples TRBV24-1 to TRBJ1-5; D may be TRBD1 (6 bases). V was trimmed by 5 bases and J by 9 bases, leaving 13 bases between them. Per the germline V gene, CDR1 is KGHDR and CDR2 is SFDVKD. The CDR3 totals 13 residues. CDR3 DNA: TGTGCCACCAGTGCCGGAGGGGGGGGGCCCCAGCATTTT. Translated: CATSAGGGGPQHF.

The J gene is TRBJ2-7, the V gene TRBV20-1; no reliable D call. Looked up from germline, CDR1 is DFQATT and CDR2 is SNEGSKA (reference sequence). This CDR3 region has 10 residues. V gave up 3 bases and J gave up 4 bases, with 4 bases separating them. CDR3 DNA sequence: TGCAGTGCTAGCGAGTACGAGCAGTACTTC. The encoded protein is CSASEYEQYF.

This sequence joins TRBV10-3 and TRBJ2-3; the match to TRBD2 covers 12 bases. V gave up 4 bases and J gave up 0 bases; unmatched junction bases: 20. In germline, CDR1 is ENHRY, CDR2 SYGVKD. The CDR3 runs to 22 residues. The CDR3 is CAISVPSGRAERQGVSTDTQYF. Here the CDR3 DNA reads TGTGCCATCAGTGTCCCTAGCGGGAGGGCCGAGCGACAGGGGGTTAGCACAGATACGCAGTATTTT.

This clone was seen a single time. The chain combines TRBV10-1 with TRBJ2-1; tentative D call: TRBD2 (6 bases). Per the germline V gene, CDR1 is WNHNN and CDR2 is SYGVQD (reference sequence). The V end was cut by 3 bases, the J end by 7 bases, with 16 bases between. CDR3 size: 15 residues. This CDR3 reads CASSDRNGAGNEQFF. CDR3 nucleotide sequence: TGCGCCAGCAGTGACCGAAACGGGGCGGGGAATGAGCAGTTCTTC.

The chain links TRBV18 to TRBJ2-7, with 9 bases that match TRBD2. The junction had 16 bases not matched to a gene; V was cut back by 3 bases and J by 4 bases. The germline V gene has CDR1 KGHSH and CDR2 LQKENI. The CDR3 is made up of 18 amino acids. CDR3 sequence (DNA): TGTGCCAGCTCACCGCCGTCCCCGGGTAGCGGGAGTTTGTACGAGCAGTACTTC. It specifies CASSPPSPGSGSLYEQYF.

The rearrangement links TRBV30 to TRBJ1-5, with 7 bases identical to TRBD1. Looked up from germline, CDR1 is GTSNPN and CDR2 is SVGIG (reference sequence). The CDR3 is made up of 17 amino acids. V lost 1 base, J lost 1 base, and 10 bases stayed unmatched. This chain's CDR3 is CAWSADRVGKSNQPQHF. The CDR3 bases are TGTGCCTGGAGTGCCGACAGGGTAGGGAAGAGCAATCAGCCCCAGCATTTT. The whole variable domain, filled in from reference TRBV30 and TRBJ1-5, reads SQTIHQWPATLVQPVGSPLSLECTVEGTSNPNLYWYRQAAGRGLQLLFYSVGIGQISSEVPQNLSASRPQDRQFILSSKKLLLSDSGFYLCAWSADRVGKSNQPQHFGDGTRLSIL.

This chain uses TRBV6-5 with TRBJ2-7, with D possibly being TRBD2 (6 bases). CDR1 is MNHEY, CDR2 SVGAGI, per germline. Trimming pared 6 bases from V and 2 bases from J, leaving 14 bases between. This CDR3 is built from 14 residues. This chain's CDR3 is CASREDGGAYEQYF. Here the CDR3 DNA reads TGTGCCAGCAGGGAGGACGGGGGAGCCTACGAGCAGTACTTC.

The rearrangement links TRBV19 to TRBJ2-3; D is unresolved. The CDR3 is 15 residues long. V dropped 2 bases and J dropped 1 base, with 10 bases sitting between them. Germline V gives CDR1 LNHDA, CDR2 SQIVND (reference sequence). The CDR3 DNA follows: TGTGCCAGTAGTATACTCGATGCGGGCACAGATACGCAGTATTTT. Protein: CASSILDAGTDTQYF.